The following is a T cell receptor (beta chain) sequence with its context. The sample comes from a study of blood T cell repertoires in COVID-19. Study summary: The samples span acute and convalescent COVID-19 from the United States, Italy and Spain. T cells, B-cell-depleted T cells, or PBMCs provided the cDNA or gDNA that served as material.

V lost 5 bases, J lost 5 bases, and 11 bases stayed unmatched. The germline V gene has CDR1 MNHNY and CDR2 SVGAGI (reference sequence). CDR3 length equals 16 residues. Authors' methods: Using reference gene primer amplification, nucleated cell counts were estimated. Clones were sequenced by immunoSEQ multiplex PCR, and TCRdb holds only the in-frame ones, with some missing. The V and J calls and clone size come from that table; D and trimming were worked out from the DNA. The repertoire has roughly 50,000 clones, less than 90% of them found once; the top ten carry about 2.7%. This sequence was found in a man in his fifties or sixties with acute or convalescent COVID-19. The V gene is TRBV6-6, the J gene TRBJ2-2, with 7 nucleotides matching TRBD2. The sequencing input was peripheral blood. CDR3 DNA: TGTGCCAGCAGTCAACCCAAGGGAGGGAGTACCGGGGAGCTGTTTTTT. This encodes CASSQPKGGSTGELFF.